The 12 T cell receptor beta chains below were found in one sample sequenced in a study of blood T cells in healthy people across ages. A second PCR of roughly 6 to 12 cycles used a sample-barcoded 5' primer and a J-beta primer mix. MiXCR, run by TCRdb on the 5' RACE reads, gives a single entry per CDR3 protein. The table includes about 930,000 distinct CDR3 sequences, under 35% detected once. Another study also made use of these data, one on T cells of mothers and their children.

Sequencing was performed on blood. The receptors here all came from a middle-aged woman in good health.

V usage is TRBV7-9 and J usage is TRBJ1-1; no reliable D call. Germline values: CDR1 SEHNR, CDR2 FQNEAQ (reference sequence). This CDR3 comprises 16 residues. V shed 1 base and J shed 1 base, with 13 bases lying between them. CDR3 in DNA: TGTGCCAGCAGCTTAGATCTCAGGCAGTCGAACACTGAAGCTTTCTTT. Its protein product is CASSLDLRQSNTEAFF.

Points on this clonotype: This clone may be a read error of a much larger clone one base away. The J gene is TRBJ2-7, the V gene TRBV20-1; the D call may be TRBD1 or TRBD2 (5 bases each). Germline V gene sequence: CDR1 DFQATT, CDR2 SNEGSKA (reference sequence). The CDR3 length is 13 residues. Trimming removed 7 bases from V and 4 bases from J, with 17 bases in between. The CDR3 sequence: CSVKTSGGYEQYF. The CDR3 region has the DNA TGCAGTGTTAAAACCAGTGGGGGATACGAGCAGTACTTC.

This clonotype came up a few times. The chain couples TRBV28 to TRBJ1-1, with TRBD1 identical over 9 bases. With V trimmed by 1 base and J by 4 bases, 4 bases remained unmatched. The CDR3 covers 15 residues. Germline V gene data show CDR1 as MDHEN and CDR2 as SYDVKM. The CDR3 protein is CASSLSTGGGTEAFF. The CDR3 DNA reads TGTGCCAGCAGTTTATCGACAGGGGGAGGCACTGAAGCTTTCTTT.

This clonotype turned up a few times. The CDR3 nucleotides read TGTGCCAGCACCAAACGGACGGCGACCTATGGCTACACCTTC. This encodes CASTKRTATYGYTF. The V call is TRBV6-5, the J call TRBJ1-2; D gene uncertain. Germline CDR1 MNHEY, CDR2 SVGAGI. Trimming removed 7 bases at V and 4 bases at J, with 16 bases between. The CDR3 loop spans 14 amino acids.

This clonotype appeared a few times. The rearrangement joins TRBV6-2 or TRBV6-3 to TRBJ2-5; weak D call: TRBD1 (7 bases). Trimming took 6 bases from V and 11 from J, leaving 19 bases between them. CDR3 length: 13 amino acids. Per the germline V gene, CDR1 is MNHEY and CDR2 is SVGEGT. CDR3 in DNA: TGTGCCAGCAGGGATACAGGGGATCGGGAGCAGTACTTC. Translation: CASRDTGDREQYF.

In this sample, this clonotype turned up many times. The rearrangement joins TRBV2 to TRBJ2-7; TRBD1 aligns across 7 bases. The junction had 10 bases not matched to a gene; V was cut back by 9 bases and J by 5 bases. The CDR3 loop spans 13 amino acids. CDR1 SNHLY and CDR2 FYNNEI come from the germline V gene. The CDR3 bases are TGTGCCAGTCGACAGGGAAGGGTAGACGAGCAGTACTTC. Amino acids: CASRQGRVDEQYF.

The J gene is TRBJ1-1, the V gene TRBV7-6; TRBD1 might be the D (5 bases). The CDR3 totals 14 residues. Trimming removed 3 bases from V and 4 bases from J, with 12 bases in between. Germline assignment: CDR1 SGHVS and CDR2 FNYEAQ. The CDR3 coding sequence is TGTGCCAGCAGCTTGGGCATGGACATCACTGAAGCTTTCTTT. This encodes CASSLGMDITEAFF.

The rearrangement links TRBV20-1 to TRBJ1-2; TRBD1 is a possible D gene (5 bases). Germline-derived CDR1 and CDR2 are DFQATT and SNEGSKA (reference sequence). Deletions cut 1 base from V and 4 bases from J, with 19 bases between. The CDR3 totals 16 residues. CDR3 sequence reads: CSARGGDGGVGYGYTF. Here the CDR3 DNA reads TGCAGTGCTAGAGGGGGCGATGGCGGGGTTGGCTATGGCTACACCTTC.

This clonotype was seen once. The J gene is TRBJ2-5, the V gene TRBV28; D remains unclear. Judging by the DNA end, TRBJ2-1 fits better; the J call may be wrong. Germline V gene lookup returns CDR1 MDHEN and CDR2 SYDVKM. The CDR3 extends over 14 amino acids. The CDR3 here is CASSLRPQQETQFF. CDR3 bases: TGTGCCAGCAGTTTAAGGCCACAGCAAGAGACCCAGTTCTTC.

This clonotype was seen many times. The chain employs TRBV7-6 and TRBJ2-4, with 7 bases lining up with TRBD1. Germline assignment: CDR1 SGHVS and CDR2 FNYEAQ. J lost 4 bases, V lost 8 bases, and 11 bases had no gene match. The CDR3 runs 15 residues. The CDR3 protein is CASAPLQGIKNIQYF. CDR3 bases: TGTGCCAGCGCACCTCTACAGGGGATTAAAAACATTCAGTACTTC.

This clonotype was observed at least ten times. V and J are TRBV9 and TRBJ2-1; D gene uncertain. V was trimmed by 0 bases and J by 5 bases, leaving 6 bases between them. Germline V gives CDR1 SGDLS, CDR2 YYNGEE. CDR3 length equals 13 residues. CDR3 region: CASSVGLHNEQFF. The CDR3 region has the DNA TGTGCCAGCAGCGTAGGGCTACACAATGAGCAGTTCTTC.

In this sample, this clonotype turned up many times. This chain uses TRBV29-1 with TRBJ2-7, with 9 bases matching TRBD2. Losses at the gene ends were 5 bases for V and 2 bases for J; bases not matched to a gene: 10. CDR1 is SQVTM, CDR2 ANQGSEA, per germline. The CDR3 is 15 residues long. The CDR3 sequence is CSVTSPSGAPYEQYF. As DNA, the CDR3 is TGCAGCGTTACCTCCCCTAGCGGGGCCCCCTACGAGCAGTACTTC.